Sequencing of this T cell receptor beta chain was carried out in a study of OX40 agonist ivuxolimab in advanced cancers. The overall study: In this cohort, patients received ivuxolimab, an agonistic anti-OX40 (CD134) antibody. The group had a mean age of around 60 years, ranged from about 20 to 90, and was 80% to 85% male. Study-wide results and limits: At doses 0.1 to 3.0 mg/kg, CD4+ and CD8+ clones expanded.

Clones were sequenced by immunoSEQ multiplex PCR, and TCRdb holds only the in-frame ones, with some missing. The data contain tens of thousands of clones, 75% to 95% of them seen just once; the ten biggest clones take up 0.45% to 0.55%. Remarks on this clone: Its antigen is unidentified.

In germline, CDR1 is SNHLY, CDR2 FYNNEI. Deletions cut 4 bases from V and 9 bases from J, with 9 bases between. This CDR3 is 11 amino acids long. The input for sequencing was CD4+ or CD8+ T cells sorted from blood, taken in a trial of the OX40 agonist ivuxolimab. V usage is TRBV2 and J usage is TRBJ1-1, with D hard to call. The receptor was derived from an adult with an advanced solid tumor such as melanoma, head and neck, liver or kidney cancer. The CDR3 sequence: CASSVGKKAFF. The CDR3 nucleotides are TGTGCCAGCAGTGTAGGAAAGAAAGCTTTCTTT.